A selection of T cell receptor beta chains follows, all from one sample in a study of T cell changes during pregnancy in multiple sclerosis. Measured with immunoSEQ multiplex PCR; TCRdb has only the in-frame clones, and not every one. The sample contains about 49,000 clones, 90% of which appear only once. Sequences were derived from peripheral blood, sampled after pregnancy. The receptors come from a female donor in good health, enrolled as a control in a pregnancy study. Both conserved end residues are part of each CDR3. A D gene is named only where the DNA matches it firmly. Some rows have no size entry. The others give once, few or many, or a class for an expanded clone.

>TRBD1|TRBV19|TRBJ2-1|.
CASKRDSSYNEQFF
TGTGCCAGTAAAAGGGACAGTTCCTACAATGAGCAGTTCTTC
>TRBD1|TRBV30|TRBJ1-4|.
CAWSGGGTVPEKLFF
TGTGCCTGGAGTGGAGGGGGGACAGTTCCGGAAAAACTGTTTTTT
>.|TRBV7-6|TRBJ1-2|.
CASSLGFERTFYGYTF
TGTGCCAGCAGCTTAGGGTTTGAGCGGACTTTCTATGGCTACACCTTC
>.|TRBV14|TRBJ1-6|.
CASSQVQPNSPLHF
TGTGCCAGCAGCCAAGTACAGCCTAATTCACCCCTCCACTTT
>.|TRBV12-5|TRBJ2-7|.
CASGLTTPGEQYF
TGTGCTAGTGGTTTGACCACGCCGGGGGAGCAGTACTTC
>.|TRBV7-6|TRBJ1-4|.
CASSYRVGKLFF
TGTGCCAGCAGCTACAGGGTCGGAAAACTGTTTTTT
>.|TRBV2|TRBJ1-1|few
CASSLDRNTEAFF
TGTGCCAGCAGTTTGGACAGGAACACTGAAGCTTTCTTT
>.|TRBV7-9|TRBJ2-5|.
CASRGWEQETQYF
TGTGCCAGCCGTGGATGGGAGCAAGAGACCCAGTACTTC
>.|TRBV6-1|TRBJ1-1|.
CASSVRLNTEAFF
TGTGCCAGCAGTGTCAGGTTGAACACTGAAGCTTTCTTT
>TRBD2|TRBV5-1|TRBJ2-2|.
CASSPGLAGVENTGELFF
TGCGCCAGCAGCCCCGGACTAGCGGGAGTGGAAAACACCGGGGAGCTGTTTTTT
>.|TRBV28|TRBJ1-2|.
CASSFVGDYGYTF
TGTGCCAGCAGTTTTGTCGGGGACTATGGCTACACCTTC
>.|TRBV19|TRBJ1-1|.
CASRTRTEDSMNTEAFF
TGTGCCAGCAGGACGAGGACAGAAGATAGTATGAACACTGAAGCTTTCTTT
>.|TRBV7-3|TRBJ1-6|.
CASSPQGGPNSPLHF
TGTGCCAGCAGCCCGCAGGGTGGGCCAAATTCACCCCTCCACTTT
>.|TRBV7-2|TRBJ2-5|.
CASSLMEISEAQYF
TGTGCCAGCAGCTTAATGGAAATCTCAGAGGCCCAGTACTTC
>.|TRBV5-1|TRBJ1-1|.
CASSLGTSNTEAFF
TGCGCCAGCAGCTTGGGTACTTCCAACACTGAAGCTTTCTTT
>.|TRBV11-2|TRBJ2-7|.
CASSLRLLSSYEQYF
TGTGCCAGCAGCTTACGACTCCTCTCCTCCTACGAGCAGTACTTC
>.|TRBV15|TRBJ2-7|.
CATSRETAYEQYF
TGTGCCACCAGCAGAGAGACAGCCTACGAGCAGTACTTC
>.|TRBV7-2|TRBJ1-4|.
CASSVGGVMRKLFF
TGTGCCAGCAGCGTAGGGGGGGTCATGCGAAAACTGTTTTTT
>.|TRBV10-3|TRBJ2-7|.
CAIGAQTYEQYF
TGTGCCATCGGGGCCCAGACCTACGAGCAGTACTTC
>.|TRBV19|TRBJ2-7|.
CASSIGTGMAYEQYF
TGTGCCAGTAGTATAGGTACAGGGATGGCCTACGAGCAGTACTTC
>.|TRBV28|TRBJ2-1|.
CASSLSREQFF
TGTGCCAGCAGCCTTTCGCGTGAGCAGTTCTTC
>.|TRBV6-1|TRBJ1-2|once
CASSEALGESYGYTF
TGTGCCAGCAGTGAAGCGCTCGGAGAAAGCTATGGCTACACCTTC
>TRBD1|TRBV2|TRBJ1-4|once
CASSEGTGGSYEKLFF
TGTGCCAGCAGTGAAGGGACAGGGGGTTCGTATGAAAAACTGTTTTTT
>TRBD1|TRBV5-1|TRBJ2-5|.
CASSLGDRGLQETQYF
TGCGCCAGCAGCCTGGGCGACAGGGGTCTACAAGAGACCCAGTACTTC
>.|TRBV28|TRBJ2-1|.
CASSPSKMWEQFF
TGTGCCAGCAGCCCCTCTAAGATGTGGGAGCAGTTCTTC
>TRBD2|TRBV5-6|TRBJ2-3|.
CASSLGLADGTDTQYF
TGTGCCAGCAGCCTGGGACTAGCGGACGGCACAGATACGCAGTATTTT
>.|TRBV7-2|TRBJ2-7|.
CASSSPTGTVYF
TGTGCCAGCAGCTCCCCGACAGGCACGGTGTACTTC
>.|TRBV6-1|TRBJ2-3|once
CASSDGTRANTQYF
TGTGCCAGCAGTGATGGGACAAGGGCAAATACGCAGTATTTT
>.|TRBV5-1|TRBJ2-2|.
CASSPSVGRDTGELFF
TGCGCCAGCAGCCCCTCGGTGGGGCGTGACACCGGGGAGCTGTTTTTT
>.|TRBV6-6|TRBJ2-3|.
CASRALQGLSTDTQYF
TGTGCCAGCAGGGCTCTCCAGGGGCTTAGCACAGATACGCAGTATTTT
>TRBD2|TRBV4-1|TRBJ2-5|.
CASSPNLLAGGETQYF
TGCGCCAGCAGCCCAAACCTGCTAGCGGGGGGGGAGACCCAGTACTTC
>TRBD1|TRBV27|TRBJ2-7|once
CASNPAGTGGSYEQYF
TGTGCCAGCAATCCAGCCGGTACAGGGGGGTCCTACGAGCAGTACTTC
>TRBD2|TRBV7-2|TRBJ2-3|.
CASSLAPTSSGGGTDTQYF
TGTGCCAGCAGCTTAGCGCCAACATCTAGCGGGGGGGGCACAGATACGCAGTATTTT
>.|TRBV2|TRBJ1-2|once
CASSETRQFYGYTF
TGTGCCAGCAGTGAAACAAGACAGTTCTATGGCTACACCTTC
>.|TRBV4-2|TRBJ2-3|.
CASSQNGGQSTDTQYF
TGTGCCAGCAGCCAGAACGGCGGACAGAGCACAGATACGCAGTATTTT
>TRBD1|TRBV7-9|TRBJ1-3|.
CASSLDGTGGRESRNTIYF
TGTGCCAGCAGCTTAGACGGGACAGGGGGCCGAGAATCCCGAAACACCATATATTTT
>TRBD1|TRBV6-5|TRBJ2-1|few
CASANGQGAYNEQFF
TGTGCCAGCGCAAACGGACAGGGGGCATACAATGAGCAGTTCTTC
>TRBD1|TRBV7-8|TRBJ1-3|.
CASSTGGGPNTIYF
TGTGCCAGCAGCACAGGGGGGGGGCCAAACACCATATATTTT
>.|TRBV2|TRBJ1-1|.
CASSEGGPLRYSKAFF
TGTGCCAGCAGTGAAGGAGGTCCCCTTCGATATAGTAAAGCTTTCTTT
>.|TRBV11-2|TRBJ2-1|.
CASSLAGVGNEQFF
TGTGCCAGCAGCTTAGCCGGGGTCGGCAATGAGCAGTTCTTC
>TRBD2|TRBV9|TRBJ2-1|.
CASSSGTSGAASEQFF
TGTGCCAGCAGCTCTGGGACTAGCGGCGCCGCAAGTGAGCAGTTCTTC
>.|TRBV2|TRBJ2-7|.
CASSMAGTYEQYF
TGTGCCAGCAGTATGGCGGGGACCTACGAGCAGTACTTC
>TRBD1|TRBV6-5|TRBJ1-1|once
CASSYFPGQGLEAFF
TGTGCCAGCAGTTACTTTCCGGGACAGGGACTTGAAGCTTTCTTT